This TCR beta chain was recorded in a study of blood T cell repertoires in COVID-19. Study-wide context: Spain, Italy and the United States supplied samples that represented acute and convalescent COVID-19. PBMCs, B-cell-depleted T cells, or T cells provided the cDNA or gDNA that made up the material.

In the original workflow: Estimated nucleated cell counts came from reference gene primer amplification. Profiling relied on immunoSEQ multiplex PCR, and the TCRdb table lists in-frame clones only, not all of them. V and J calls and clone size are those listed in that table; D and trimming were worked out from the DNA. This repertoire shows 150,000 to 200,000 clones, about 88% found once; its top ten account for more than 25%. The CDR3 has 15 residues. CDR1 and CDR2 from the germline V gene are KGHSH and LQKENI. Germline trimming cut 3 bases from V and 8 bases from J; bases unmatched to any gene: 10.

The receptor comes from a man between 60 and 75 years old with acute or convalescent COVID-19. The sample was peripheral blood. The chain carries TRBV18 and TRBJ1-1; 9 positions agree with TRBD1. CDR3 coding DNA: TGTGCCAGCTCACCTAATGCGAGACAGGGGGGAGAAGCTTTCTTT. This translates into CASSPNARQGGEAFF. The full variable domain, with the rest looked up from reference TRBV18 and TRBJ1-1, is NAGVMQNPRHLVRRRGQEARLRCSPMKGHSHVYWYRQLPEEGLKFMVYLQKENIIDESGMPKERFSAEFPKEGPSILRIQQVVRGDSAAYFCASSPNARQGGEAFFGQGTRLTVV.